This TCR beta chain was retrieved from a study of Ad26.COV2.S vaccination and SARS-CoV-2 variants. In the study overall: Donor joined the COV1001 Ad26.COV2.S trial arm.

The treatment was: some 20 received Ad26.COV2.S at low or high dose, single or two shots; about five received placebo; per-sample allocation not given. Material that was analyzed had been drawn on day 63 after the first vaccine or placebo injection. Using immunoSEQ multiplex PCR, the repertoire was profiled, and TCRdb retains in-frame clones only, with some absent. The sample shows roughly 320,000 clones, around 87% of them seen only once. V shed 1 base and J shed 5 bases, with 18 bases lying between them. This CDR3 spans 16 amino acids. Germline lookup yields CDR1 SQVTM and CDR2 ANQGSEA. The study's findings and limits: Responses of spike-specific T cells (both CD8+ and CD4+) reportedly showed substantial breadth after vaccination.

Details on this clone: Its specificity is unknown.

The chain is built from TRBV29-1 and TRBJ1-3, with D tentatively TRBD1 (5 bases). This sequence was found in a person between 18 and 65 years old who received the Ad26.COV2.S COVID-19 vaccine or a placebo. This sample comprised peripheral blood, obtained in a trial of Ad26.COV2.S vaccine versus placebo. CDR3 DNA sequence: TGCAGCGTTGAAGTGGGGGAGGCTGGATATCGAAACACCATATATTTT. Translation: CSVEVGEAGYRNTIYF. Combining the CDR3 with reference TRBV29-1 and TRBJ1-3 gives the whole variable domain SAVISQKPSRDICQRGTSLTIQCQVDSQVTMMFWYRQQPGQSLTLIATANQGSEATYESGFVIDKFPISRPNLTFSTLTVSNMSPEDSSIYLCSVEVGEAGYRNTIYFGEGSWLTVV.